Shown below are 5 T cell receptor beta chains from a single sample sequenced in a study of regulatory T cells in long-lasting Graves disease. Noted time point: newly diagnosed GD, antithyroid drugs for less than 3 months. The TCR library was made from RNA that had been extracted from PBMCs in TRIzol. Relying on iRepertoire HTBI primers and Arm-PCR of CDR3 regions, the team built TCR beta libraries. A single record per CDR3 protein comes from TCRdb applying MiXCR to the multiplex PCR reads. Here the sample spans about 400,000 distinct CDR3 sequences, 15% to 17% being singletons. The sample here was peripheral blood mononuclear cells (PBMCs), taken at new diagnosis, from a patient treated with antithyroid drugs. These receptors all come from a female donor with Graves disease.

This clonotype was observed a few times. A single base separates this from a much larger clone, so it may be a read error. The chain recombines TRBV7-2 with TRBJ1-5; 7 nucleotides match TRBD1. Germline values: CDR1 SGHTA, CDR2 FQGNSA. The CDR3 extends over 18 amino acids. V lost 5 bases, J lost 3 bases, and 16 bases stayed unmatched. The CDR3 DNA reads TGTGCCAGCAGCCCCCAGGCACCGGGACAGAGCACCAATCAGCCCCAGCATTTT. It codes for CASSPQAPGQSTNQPQHF. The complete variable domain, with remaining parts taken from reference TRBV7-2 and TRBJ1-5, reads GAGVSQSPSNKVTEKGKDVELRCDPISGHTALYWYRQSLGQGLEFLIYFQGNSAPDKSGLPSDRFSAERTGGSVSTLTIQRTQQEDSAVYLCASSPQAPGQSTNQPQHFGDGTRLSIL.

This clonotype occurred many times. J is TRBJ2-1 and V is TRBV2; either TRBD1 or TRBD2 may supply D (5 bases each). V was shortened by 8 bases and J by 5 bases, with 10 bases between the two germline ends. The CDR3 sequence is 12 residues long. From germline, CDR1 is SNHLY and CDR2 FYNNEI. This CDR3 reads CASRGADNEQFF. As DNA, the CDR3 is TGTGCCAGCCGAGGGGCAGACAATGAGCAGTTCTTC.

This clonotype occurred many times. The chain combines TRBV28 with TRBJ1-2, with a tentative D call TRBD1 (6 bases). In germline, CDR1 is MDHEN, CDR2 SYDVKM. The CDR3 has 13 amino acids. V lost 3 bases, J lost 8 bases, and 13 bases lay in between. CDR3: CASSFSGAGGYTF. The CDR3 nucleotides are TGTGCCAGCAGTTTTTCAGGGGCTGGCGGCTACACCTTC.

This clonotype has at least ten counts. The rearrangement joins TRBV6-1 to TRBJ1-1; 11 positions agree with TRBD1. Germline V lookup: CDR1 MNHNS, CDR2 SASEGT. There are 15 residues in the CDR3. The ends lost 6 bases at V and 4 bases at J; junction bases unmatched: 7. The CDR3 DNA is TGTGCCAGCAGCCGGGGACAGGGGGGCGGCACTGAAGCTTTCTTT. Encoded protein: CASSRGQGGGTEAFF.

This clonotype has more than one count but fewer than ten. One junction end does not reproduce the germline sequence, and a read error may be involved. The rearrangement links TRBV4-2 to TRBJ1-2; maybe TRBD1 (6 bases). The germline gives CDR1 LGHNA, CDR2 YNFKEQ. The CDR3 consists of 12 residues. The CDR3 DNA is TGTGCCAGCAGCCAAGAGACAGGACAAGCGAAATTC. It codes for CASSQETGQAKF.